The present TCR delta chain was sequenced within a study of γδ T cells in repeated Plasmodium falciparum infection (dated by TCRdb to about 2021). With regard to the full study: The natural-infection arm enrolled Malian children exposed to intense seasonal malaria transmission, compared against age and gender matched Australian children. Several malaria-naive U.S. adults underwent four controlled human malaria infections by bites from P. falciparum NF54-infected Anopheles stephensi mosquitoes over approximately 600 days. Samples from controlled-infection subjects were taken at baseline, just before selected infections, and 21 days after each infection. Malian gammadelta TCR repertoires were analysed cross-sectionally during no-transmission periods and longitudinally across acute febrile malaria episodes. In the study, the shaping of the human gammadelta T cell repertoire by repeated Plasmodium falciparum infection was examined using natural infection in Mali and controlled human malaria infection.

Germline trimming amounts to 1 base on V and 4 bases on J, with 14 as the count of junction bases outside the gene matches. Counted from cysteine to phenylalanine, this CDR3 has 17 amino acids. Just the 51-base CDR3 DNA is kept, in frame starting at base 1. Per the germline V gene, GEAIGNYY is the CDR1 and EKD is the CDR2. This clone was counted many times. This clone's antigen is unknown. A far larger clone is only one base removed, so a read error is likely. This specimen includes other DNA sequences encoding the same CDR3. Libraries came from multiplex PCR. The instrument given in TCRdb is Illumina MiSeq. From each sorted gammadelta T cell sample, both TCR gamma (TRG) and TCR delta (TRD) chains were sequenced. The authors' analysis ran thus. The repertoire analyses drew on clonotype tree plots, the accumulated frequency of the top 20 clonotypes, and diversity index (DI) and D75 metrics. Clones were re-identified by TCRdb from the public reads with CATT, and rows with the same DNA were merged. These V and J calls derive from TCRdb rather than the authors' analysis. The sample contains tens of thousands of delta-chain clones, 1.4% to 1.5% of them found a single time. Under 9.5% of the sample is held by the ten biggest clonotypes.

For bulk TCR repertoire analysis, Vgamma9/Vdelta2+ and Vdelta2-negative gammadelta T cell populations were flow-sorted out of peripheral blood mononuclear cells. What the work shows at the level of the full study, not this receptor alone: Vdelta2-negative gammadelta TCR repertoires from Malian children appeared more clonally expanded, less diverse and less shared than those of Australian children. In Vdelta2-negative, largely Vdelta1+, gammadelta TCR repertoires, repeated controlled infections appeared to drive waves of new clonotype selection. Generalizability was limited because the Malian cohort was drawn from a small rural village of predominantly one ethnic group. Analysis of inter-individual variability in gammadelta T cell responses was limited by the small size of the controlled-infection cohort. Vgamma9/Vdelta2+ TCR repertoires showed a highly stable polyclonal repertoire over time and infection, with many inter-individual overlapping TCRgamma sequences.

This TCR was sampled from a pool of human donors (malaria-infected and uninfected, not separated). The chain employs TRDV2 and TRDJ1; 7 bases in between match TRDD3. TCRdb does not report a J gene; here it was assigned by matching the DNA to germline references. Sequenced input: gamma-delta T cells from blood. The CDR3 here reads CACDTQYWGRDDDKLIF. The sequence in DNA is TGTGCCTGTGACACTCAGTACTGGGGCAGAGACGACGATAAACTCATCTTT.